The 8 T cell receptor beta chains presented below share a single source sample, sequenced in a study of T cells expressing NK-cell markers. Reprocessing the 5' RACE reads, TCRdb reports a single entry for every CDR3 protein and omits DNA. This listing includes fewer than 550,000 distinct CDR3 sequences. Sequenced sample: blood T cells: a sorted CD56 or NKG2C T cell subset, CD4+ or CD8+ T cells, or bulk PBMC T cells (not recorded which). These receptors all stem from a woman aged 50 to 60 in good health.

The rearrangement joins TRBV12-3 or TRBV12-4 to TRBJ2-2. The CDR3 totals 15 residues. The chain's CDR3 is CASTVASWNTGELFF.

The chain joins TRBV5-5 to TRBJ2-2; TCRdb indicates TRBD2, and absent DNA this call remains unverified. Germline CDR1 reads SGHKS; CDR2 reads YYEKEE (reference sequence). This CDR3 spans 15 amino acids. The CDR3 sequence is CASSSTSGTAGELFF.

The chain has TRBV9 and TRBJ2-3; TCRdb calls TRBD2, which cannot be checked without DNA. The CDR3 contains 16 residues. Germline CDR1 reads SGDLS; CDR2 reads YYNGEE. The CDR3 reads CASSVLTSSPTDTQYF. The entire variable domain, with the rest obtained from reference TRBV9 and TRBJ2-3, is as follows: DSGVTQTPKHLITATGQRVTLRCSPRSGDLSVYWYQQSLDQGLQFLIQYYNGEERAKGNILERFSAQQFPDLHSELNLSSLELGDSALYFCASSVLTSSPTDTQYFGPGTRLTVL.

The J gene is TRBJ2-3, the V gene TRBV9; TCRdb reports TRBD1, a call that lacks DNA to check it against. The CDR3 totals 17 residues. Germline values: CDR1 SGDLS, CDR2 YYNGEE. CDR3 sequence reads: CASSLPGGSRSTDTQYF.

Here the CDR3 reads CASSPPGIAKNIQYF. The chain couples TRBV12-3 or TRBV12-4 to TRBJ2-4. This CDR3 is built from 15 residues.

The chain recombines TRBV7-6 with TRBJ2-7; TCRdb selects TRBD2, and the lack of DNA leaves this call unchecked. CDR1 is SGHVS, CDR2 FNYEAQ, per germline. The CDR3 consists of 17 residues. CDR3: CASSRWGTSGTNYEQYF.

V usage is TRBV29-1 and J usage is TRBJ2-7; checking the TCRdb D call of TRBD1 is not possible without DNA. The germline gives CDR1 SQVTM, CDR2 ANQGSEA. The CDR3 spans 12 residues. CDR3 region: CSVGQGRDEQYF.

The chain recombines TRBV27 with TRBJ2-3; no DNA is available, so the TRBD2 call from TCRdb remains unchecked. Germline V gene lookup returns CDR1 MNHEY and CDR2 SMNVEV (reference sequence). The CDR3 contains 16 residues. CDR3 sequence reads: CACWGAGGESADTQYF.